The present entry profiles one TCR beta chain with its context. Its antigen is still unknown. Per-base qualities were not stored, and no clone one base away is much larger. The data belong to a study of blood T cell repertoires in COVID-19 (dated by TCRdb to 2020 to 2021). Looking at the study overall: Collaborator samples came from the United States, Italy and Spain and covered acute and convalescent phases of COVID-19. The prospective study material was composed of cDNA or gDNA derived from T cells, B-cell-depleted T cells, or PBMCs. The dataset comprised deeply sampled blood TCRbeta repertoires from subjects exposed to, actively infected with, or recovered from COVID-19. The repertoires were released in a freely available public database intended as a resource for research on the immune response to SARS-CoV-2. The samples were drawn from two sources: the first 160 participants of the ongoing ImmuneRACE study, and 950 to 1,500 subjects contributed by 6 global collaborators. Sample metadata almost always included a de-identified subject ID, COVID-19 status, age in years and sex. Where available, HLA class I and class II types were obtained from metadata supplied by the sample provider rather than from assay-based typing. Summary of the overall study and its limitations: How much clinical and demographic metadata was included differed by source and by participant, and the metadata was provided uncurated.

V was cut back by 4 bases and J by 0 bases, leaving a gap of 15 bases between them. The germline V gene yields ENHRY for CDR1 and SYGVKD for CDR2. The CDR3 measures 16 amino acids from cysteine to phenylalanine. The only DNA kept is the CDR3, 48 bases in frame from the first base. At one collaborating source in Seattle, patients were enrolled during active infection and were followed longitudinally through the course of disease. The collaborating institutions used their own protocols to collect whole blood in K2EDTA tubes. Collaborator samples were shipped for TCRbeta analysis as frozen whole blood, isolated PBMCs, or DNA extracted from either sample type. TCRbeta CDR3 regions were amplified from genomic DNA using the immunoSEQ Assay, a bias-controlled multiplex PCR. The study's processing was this. The number of nucleated cells in each sample was estimated from the amplification of reference gene primers within the assay. To quantify the absolute abundance of each unique TCRbeta CDR3 rearrangement, sequence reads were collapsed and filtered. For each sample, productive Simpson clonality was calculated by taking the square root of Simpson's diversity index across productive rearrangements. TCRdb re-hosts the immuneACCESS table, in-frame sequences only. Its copies lack some clones; in the studies checked, an unresolved V gene accounts for under half of them, and the cause for the rest is not known. V and J calls and clone size are those listed in that table; D and trimming were worked out from the DNA. The sample table holds about 210,000 clones, of which approximately 84% were seen once. Under 10% of the sample rests with the top ten.

The source material was peripheral blood. In this chain, TRBV10-3 is recombined with TRBJ1-1; TRBD1 could be the D gene, as 5 bases match. The clonotype comes from a woman older than 75 with COVID-19, enrolled during active disease. The bases are TGTGCCATCAGTGCCAGCGCGGGGGGGGTGAACACTGAAGCTTTCTTT. Its protein is CAISASAGGVNTEAFF.